This T cell receptor beta chain was sequenced in a study of technical replicates of blood from a handful of donors. The CDR3 covers 12 residues. Germline V lookup: CDR1 SQVTM, CDR2 ANQGSEA. V dropped 6 bases and J dropped 0 bases, with 6 bases sitting between them. The data were produced by immunoSEQ multiplex PCR, yet TCRdb's version contains in-frame clones alone and is incomplete. The profile shows 98,000 or so clones, almost 96% of them singletons. The receptor was derived from a human donor in good health. The sequencing input was T cells isolated from PBMCs. J is TRBJ1-3 and V is TRBV29-1; D not resolved. CDR3 in amino acids: CSVVSSGNTIYF. The CDR3 DNA reads as TGCAGCGTCGTGAGCTCTGGAAACACCATATATTTT.